The sequence of this T cell receptor beta chain was determined in a study of T cell repertoires in cytomegalovirus infection. Regarding this clonotype: Its antigen remains unknown.

TCRdb re-analysed the reads in MiXCR, keeping a single row per CDR3 protein. The profile shows hundreds of thousands of distinct CDR3 sequences, about a third of them singletons. Germline values: CDR1 MNHEY, CDR2 SMNVEV (reference sequence). The CDR3 totals 15 residues. Trimming left V 3 bases short and J 4 bases short, with 13 bases between. The rearrangement joins TRBV27 to TRBJ1-5; a weak D match, TRBD1 (6 bases). The receptor was isolated from a human donor in good health (CMV status not recorded). Some clones in this sample may be carry-over from other donors' samples. Sequences were derived from cultured CD8+ T cells from PBMCs, sampled from culture after CMV antigen stimulation. CDR3 in DNA: TGTGCCAGCAGTTTCAGGGGACGACCGAATCAGCCCCAGCATTTT. Residues: CASSFRGRPNQPQHF.